Listed here are 21 T cell receptor beta chains from one sample, sequenced in a study of blood T cell repertoires in COVID-19. Produced via immunoSEQ multiplex PCR; TCRdb's table is partial and in-frame only. Here the sample spans around 250,000 clones, 80% to 90% being singletons. Sequencing input: PBMCs or T cells enriched from blood (not recorded which). All receptors come from a woman aged 45-59 years who had recovered from COVID-19.

The V call is TRBV10-3, the J call TRBJ2-7; 8 bases are a match to TRBD2. Germline-derived CDR1 and CDR2 are ENHRY and SYGVKD. This CDR3 comprises 14 residues. The junction had 6 bases not matched to a gene; V was cut back by 5 bases and J by 3 bases. The CDR3 reads CAISREREFYEQYF. The CDR3 nucleotides are TGTGCCATCAGTCGGGAGCGGGAGTTCTACGAGCAGTACTTC.

The V gene is TRBV5-1, the J gene TRBJ2-5, with TRBD2 as a possible D gene (5 bases). V lost 5 bases and J lost 0, with 17 bases in between. Germline CDR1 SGHRS, CDR2 YFSETQ. This CDR3 comprises 16 residues. CDR3 bases: TGCGCCAGCAGATATGGAGGTTTCGTGTACCAAGAGACCCAGTACTTC. It yields the protein CASRYGGFVYQETQYF. Full variable domain (rest looked up from reference TRBV5-1 and TRBJ2-5): KAGVTQTPRYLIKTRGQQVTLSCSPISGHRSVSWYQQTPGQGLQFLFEYFSETQRNKGNFPGRFSGRQFSNSRSEMNVSTLELGDSALYLCASRYGGFVYQETQYFGPGTRLLVL.

CDR3: CASSLASGSKETQYF. Here the CDR3 DNA reads TGTGCCAGCAGCTTAGCGAGCGGGAGCAAAGAGACCCAGTACTTC. The gene calls are TRBV7-6 and TRBJ2-5; 8 nucleotides match TRBD2. V lost 0 bases to trimming and J lost 3 bases; unmatched junction nucleotides: 3. In germline, CDR1 is SGHVS, CDR2 FNYEAQ. The CDR3 has 15 residues.

The rearrangement links TRBV19 to TRBJ2-7, with D tentatively TRBD1 (6 bases). V was shortened by 5 bases and J by 11 bases, with 13 bases between the two germline ends. Germline V gene lookup returns CDR1 LNHDA and CDR2 SQIVND (reference sequence). This CDR3 is 11 amino acids long. DNA of the CDR3: TGTGCCAGTAGTTTCCGACAGGACAAGTACTTC. Protein sequence: CASSFRQDKYF.

This sequence joins TRBV29-1 and TRBJ2-7; 7 nucleotides agree with TRBD1. The J segment lost 6 bases and the V segment lost 6 bases, leaving 8 bases of the junction unmatched. Germline V gene sequence: CDR1 SQVTM, CDR2 ANQGSEA. The CDR3 is made up of 12 amino acids. The CDR3 sequence: CSVRQGMGEQYF. CDR3 bases: TGCAGCGTAAGACAGGGAATGGGCGAGCAGTACTTC.

This clone appeared a single time. This chain links TRBV28 with TRBJ2-7; 9 bases match TRBD2. The CDR3 has 15 amino acids. The J segment lost 1 base and the V segment lost 1 base, leaving 2 bases of the junction unmatched. Germline loops: CDR1 MDHEN, CDR2 SYDVKM. This CDR3 is CASSLFLAGSYEQYF. Here the CDR3 DNA reads TGTGCCAGCAGTTTATTTCTAGCGGGGTCCTACGAGCAGTACTTC.

The genes are TRBV19 and TRBJ2-2; D gene unclear. This CDR3 comprises 12 residues. CDR1 is LNHDA and CDR2 is SQIVND in the germline V gene (reference sequence). V gave up 5 bases and J gave up 6 bases, with 7 bases separating them. CDR3 DNA: TGTGCCAGTAGTTTCCGTCCCGGGGAGCTGTTTTTT. Its protein product is CASSFRPGELFF.

There are a few counts of this clone. The rearrangement joins TRBV14 to TRBJ2-3; 7 bases are a match to TRBD2. After removal of 4 bases from V and 2 bases from J, the junction contained 9 bases not matched to a gene. The CDR3 is 16 residues long. Germline CDR1 SGHDN, CDR2 FVKESK. CDR3 sequence: CASSLIPGRDTDTQYF. CDR3 nucleotides: TGTGCCAGCAGCCTCATACCGGGGAGGGACACAGATACGCAGTATTTT.

The chain employs TRBV3-1 (or the pseudogene TRBV3-2) and TRBJ2-2, with D maybe TRBD1 (5 bases). The CDR3 runs 14 residues. Trimming stripped 5 bases from V and 5 bases from J, with 12 bases between. CDR1 and CDR2 (germline): LGHDT, YNNKEL (reference sequence). CDR3 sequence (DNA): TGTGCCAGCAGCACGAAAGGGGCTACCGGGGAGCTGTTTTTT. Protein sequence: CASSTKGATGELFF.

The chain has TRBV2 and TRBJ2-7, with 13 bases lining up with TRBD2. V shed 7 bases, J shed 6 bases, and the junction held 6 bases outside the gene matches. The CDR3 is 14 residues long. The germline V gene has CDR1 SNHLY and CDR2 FYNNEI. Here the CDR3 reads CASKGLAGSSEQYF. The CDR3 DNA sequence: TGTGCCAGCAAGGGACTAGCGGGATCTAGCGAGCAGTACTTC.

This chain connects TRBV2 to TRBJ2-7; D not resolved. V was trimmed by 5 bases and J by 3 bases, leaving 8 bases between them. Germline V CDR1 and CDR2: SNHLY, FYNNEI. The length of the CDR3 is 12 residues. CDR3 coding DNA: TGTGCCAGCAGTTTGTCAGACTACGAGCAGTACTTC. It codes for CASSLSDYEQYF.

The V and J genes are TRBV7-9 and TRBJ1-2; no clear D. The CDR3 has 14 amino acids. The germline V gene encodes CDR1 SEHNR and CDR2 FQNEAQ (reference sequence). The V end lost 3 bases, the J end lost 1 base, and 9 bases lay between the germline ends. DNA for the CDR3: TGTGCCAGCAGCTTCGGACTGATTAACTATGGCTACACCTTC. It is translated as CASSFGLINYGYTF.

The chain recombines TRBV19 with TRBJ1-1; weak D call: TRBD1 (6 bases). The germline gives CDR1 LNHDA, CDR2 SQIVND (reference sequence). The CDR3 sequence is 14 residues long. With 5 bases removed from V and 1 base from J, the gap between germline ends came to 11 bases. CDR3 sequence: CASSQTGRNTEAFF. CDR3 nucleotides: TGTGCCAGTAGTCAAACAGGGAGGAACACTGAAGCTTTCTTT. The full variable domain, rest sourced from reference TRBV19 and TRBJ1-1, is DGGITQSPKYLFRKEGQNVTLSCEQNLNHDAMYWYRQDPGQGLRLIYYSQIVNDFQKGDIAEGYSVSREKKESFPLTVTSAQKNPTAFYLCASSQTGRNTEAFFGQGTRLTVV.

The rearrangement uses TRBV2 and TRBJ2-1; possibly TRBD1 for D (5 bases). This CDR3 spans 10 amino acids. V lost 7 bases and J 8 bases, leaving 6 bases between the germline ends. Per germline, CDR1 SNHLY and CDR2 FYNNEI. The CDR3 region is CASKGDEQFF. CDR3 bases: TGTGCCAGCAAAGGGGATGAGCAGTTCTTC.

This chain uses TRBV25-1 with TRBJ1-6; D gene ambiguous. V was shortened by 5 bases and J by 3 bases, with 5 bases between the two germline ends. Germline CDR1 is MGHDK and CDR2 is SYGVNS. This CDR3 contains 13 residues. The CDR3 here is CASSQNYNSPLHF. CDR3 DNA sequence: TGTGCCAGCAGTCAGAACTATAATTCACCCCTCCACTTT.

About this clone itself: Mismatch with germline at one junction end may stem from a read error. The rearrangement uses TRBV6-1 and TRBJ2-7; a weak D match, TRBD1 (5 bases). Germline V lookup: CDR1 MNHNS, CDR2 SASEGT. CDR3 size: 15 residues. CDR3 coding DNA: TGTGCCAGCAGTGAAGGGGGCGGAACGGTTTACGAGCAGTGCTTC. Its translation: CASSEGGGTVYEQCF.

This clone has a handful of counts. CDR3 DNA sequence: TGTGCCAGCAGCTTGCAAGCCTCCTACAATGAGCAGTTCTTC. This sequence encodes CASSLQASYNEQFF. The chain links TRBV5-4 to TRBJ2-1; D is unresolved. The CDR3 runs to 14 residues. The V gene's germline CDR1 is SGHNT and CDR2 YYREEE (reference sequence). V was trimmed by 1 base and J by 0 bases, leaving 5 bases between them.

This clone occurred once. As the CDR3 is not closed by the conserved phenylalanine or tryptophan, this likely results from a read error. Because the CDR3's place on the DNA is in doubt, the DNA is left out and the CDR3 is given as listed by TCRdb. The rearrangement links TRBV27 to TRBJ2-7; the table's D call TRBD2 went unverified against the DNA. In germline, CDR1 is MNHEY, CDR2 SMNVEV (reference sequence). Both ends counted, the CDR3 spans 9 residues. This CDR3 reads CASREKTLQ.

This clone was seen at least ten times. V usage is TRBV11-3 and J usage is TRBJ2-1; 7 nucleotides agree with TRBD2. The CDR3 contains 15 residues. Germline-derived CDR1 and CDR2 are SGHNT and YENEEA. J gave up 5 bases and V 0 bases, and 4 bases lay outside the gene matches. CDR3 DNA sequence: TGTGCCAGCAGCTTAGACCCTAGCGGCAACAATGAGCAGTTCTTC. This codes for CASSLDPSGNNEQFF.

The chain carries TRBV5-6 and TRBJ2-1, with TRBD1 matching 7 bases. The CDR3 loop spans 15 amino acids. Germline CDR1 reads SGHDT; CDR2 reads YYEEEE. V lost 1 base, J lost 5 bases, and 6 bases stayed unmatched. The CDR3 DNA sequence: TGTGCCAGCAGCTTGTGGGCCAGGGGGAACAATGAGCAGTTCTTC. This codes for CASSLWARGNNEQFF.

The chain employs TRBV28 and TRBJ2-2, with 7 nucleotides matching TRBD2. CDR3 length equals 17 residues. CDR1 is MDHEN and CDR2 is SYDVKM in the germline V gene. Trimming cost V 3 bases and J 4 bases; bases outside gene matches: 11. The CDR3 here is CASSFSGEGLVTGELFF. For the CDR3, the DNA is TGTGCCAGCAGTTTCTCGGGGGAGGGCCTGGTCACCGGGGAGCTGTTTTTT.